A selection of T cell receptor beta chains follows, all from one sample in a study of OX40 agonist ivuxolimab in advanced cancers. The table came from immunoSEQ multiplex PCR; TCRdb's copy has only in-frame clones and leaves some out. The sample lists 20,000 to 25,000 clones, less than 90% occurring once. Sequences were derived from CD4+ or CD8+ T cells sorted from blood, sampled in a trial of the OX40 agonist ivuxolimab. The receptor source for this set is an adult with an advanced solid tumor such as melanoma, head and neck, liver or kidney cancer. CDR3s include the opening cysteine and the closing phenylalanine or tryptophan. Fields, in order: D gene, J gene, V gene, clone size, CDR3 protein, CDR3 DNA. The D gene is left open where the match is weak. Clone size, where shown, is once, few, many, or a class for clones that have expanded.

. | TRBJ2-1 | TRBV10-2 | once | CASSESAGNNEQFF | TGCGCCAGCAGTGAGTCAGCTGGAAACAATGAGCAGTTCTTC
. | TRBJ1-1 | TRBV19 | . | CASRVGGPNTEAFF | TGTGCCAGTAGAGTCGGTGGGCCGAACACTGAAGCTTTCTTT
. | TRBJ2-2 | TRBV27 | few | CASSTGPNTGELFF | TGTGCCAGCAGTACCGGTCCGAACACCGGGGAGCTGTTTTTT
. | TRBJ2-1 | TRBV6-9 | . | CASNDGGWQFF | TGTGCCAGCAACGATGGGGGTTGGCAGTTCTTC
. | TRBJ1-2 | TRBV2 | . | CASSGRQSYGYTF | TGTGCCAGCAGTGGCAGACAGAGCTATGGCTACACCTTC
. | TRBJ2-1 | TRBV6-1 | . | CASSVRLDEQFF | TGTGCCAGCAGTGTTCGACTAGATGAGCAGTTCTTC
. | TRBJ2-7 | TRBV5-5 | few | CASREGRGGAYEQYF | TGTGCCAGCAGAGAGGGGCGCGGCGGGGCTTACGAGCAGTACTTC
. | TRBJ2-1 | TRBV7-9 | . | CASSLLNEQFF | TGTGCCAGCAGCTTACTAAATGAGCAGTTCTTC
TRBD1 | TRBJ1-3 | TRBV5-6 | . | CASSFLDRGLRGNTIYF | TGTGCCAGCAGCTTTTTGGACAGGGGCCTTCGGGGAAACACCATATATTTT
. | TRBJ1-1 | TRBV9 | . | CASSLEGELDEAFF | TGTGCCAGCAGCTTGGAGGGGGAATTGGATGAAGCTTTCTTT
. | TRBJ1-1 | TRBV2 | medium-sized | CASSGLDRRTEAFF | TGTGCCAGCAGTGGCCTCGACAGACGCACTGAAGCTTTCTTT
. | TRBJ2-2 | TRBV9 | . | CASSRRSPGELFF | TGTGCCAGCAGCAGGAGAAGCCCCGGGGAGCTGTTTTTT
TRBD1 | TRBJ1-2 | TRBV27 | large | CASSLQGGNYGYTF | TGTGCCAGCAGTTTACAGGGGGGTAACTATGGCTACACCTTC
TRBD1 | TRBJ1-1 | TRBV6-5 | . | CASSFGQGHTEAFF | TGTGCCAGCAGTTTCGGACAGGGCCACACTGAAGCTTTCTTT